Below, 5 T cell receptor beta chains from the same sample are listed, as sequenced in a study of OX40 agonist ivuxolimab in advanced cancers. The repertoire was sequenced with immunoSEQ multiplex PCR; TCRdb's copy has only in-frame clones and lacks some. The table lists under 40,000 clones, roughly 80% of them singletons, with roughly an eighth in the top ten. Specimen: CD4+ or CD8+ T cells sorted from blood, collected in a trial of the OX40 agonist ivuxolimab. The origin of the receptors is an adult with an advanced solid tumor such as melanoma, head and neck, liver or kidney cancer.

A few counts support this clone. J is TRBJ1-2 and V is TRBV2; D unresolved. The CDR3 is 13 amino acids. Trimming took 1 base from V and 4 from J, leaving 7 bases between them. In germline, CDR1 is SNHLY, CDR2 FYNNEI. The CDR3 spells CASSEEGSYGYTF. The CDR3 DNA sequence: TGTGCCAGCAGTGAAGAGGGCAGCTATGGCTACACCTTC.

This chain links TRBV4-3 with TRBJ2-6, with D uncertain. Germline lookup yields CDR1 LGHNA and CDR2 YSLEER. Trimming removed 2 bases at V and 3 bases at J, with 2 bases between. This CDR3 has 13 residues. The CDR3 is CASSQFGANVLTF. The DNA of the CDR3 is TGCGCCAGCAGCCAATTTGGGGCCAACGTCCTGACTTTC.

This chain connects TRBV5-1 to TRBJ2-1; 15 bases map to TRBD2. The CDR3 runs 17 residues. V lost 2 bases to trimming and J lost 10 bases; unmatched junction nucleotides: 10. The germline V gene has CDR1 SGHRS and CDR2 YFSETQ. The CDR3 sequence is CASSFGGLAGGDVEQFF. The DNA for the CDR3 is TGCGCCAGCAGCTTCGGGGGACTAGCGGGAGGCGATGTGGAGCAGTTCTTC.

The V call is TRBV14, the J call TRBJ2-7; D is undetermined. The CDR3 consists of 12 residues. Trimming stripped 4 bases from V and 5 bases from J, with 9 bases between. The germline V gene encodes CDR1 SGHDN and CDR2 FVKESK. The CDR3: CASSRIFNEQYF. As DNA, the CDR3 is TGTGCCAGCAGCCGTATTTTTAACGAGCAGTACTTC.

This clone was detected only once. CDR3 DNA: TGTGCCAGCAGAGGGGAGTACTATGGCTACACCTTC. Its translation: CASRGEYYGYTF. V gene TRBV6-6 combines with J gene TRBJ1-2, with a tentative D call TRBD1 (5 bases). The CDR3 contains 12 residues. Trimming removed 6 bases from V and 3 bases from J, with 8 bases in between. Per the germline V gene, CDR1 is MNHNY and CDR2 is SVGAGI (reference sequence).